This paragraph reports one T cell receptor (beta chain). CDR3 length: 11 amino acids. Germline CDR1 is GTSNPN and CDR2 is SVGIG (reference sequence). The V gene lost 4 bases and the J gene lost 9 bases, with 13 bases spanning the gap. These data belong to a study of OX40 agonist ivuxolimab in advanced cancers. Profiled with immunoSEQ multiplex PCR; TCRdb holds only in-frame clones, not every one. The repertoire holds tens of thousands of clones, with 86% as singletons. This sample comprised CD4+ or CD8+ T cells sorted from blood, obtained in a trial of the OX40 agonist ivuxolimab. The source is an adult with an advanced solid tumor such as melanoma, head and neck, liver or kidney cancer. The chain has TRBV30 and TRBJ2-7; possibly TRBD2 for D (6 bases). CDR3 in amino acids: CAWTSGEAQYF. In nucleotides, the CDR3 is TGTGCCTGGACCTCCGGGGAGGCGCAGTACTTC.